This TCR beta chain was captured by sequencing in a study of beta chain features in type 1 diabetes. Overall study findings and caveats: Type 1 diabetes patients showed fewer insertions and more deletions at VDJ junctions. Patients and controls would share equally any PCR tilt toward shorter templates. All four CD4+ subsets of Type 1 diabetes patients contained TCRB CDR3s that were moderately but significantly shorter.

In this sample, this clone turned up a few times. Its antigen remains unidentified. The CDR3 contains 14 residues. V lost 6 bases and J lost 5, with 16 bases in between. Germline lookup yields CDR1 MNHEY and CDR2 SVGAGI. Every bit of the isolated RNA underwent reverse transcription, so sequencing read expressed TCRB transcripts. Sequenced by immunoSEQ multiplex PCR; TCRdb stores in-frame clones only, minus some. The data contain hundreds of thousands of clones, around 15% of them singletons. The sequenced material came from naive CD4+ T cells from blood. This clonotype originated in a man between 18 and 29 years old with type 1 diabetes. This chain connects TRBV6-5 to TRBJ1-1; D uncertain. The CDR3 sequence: CASRPGSGRTEAFF. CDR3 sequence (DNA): TGTGCCAGCAGGCCCGGTTCAGGACGGACTGAAGCTTTCTTT.